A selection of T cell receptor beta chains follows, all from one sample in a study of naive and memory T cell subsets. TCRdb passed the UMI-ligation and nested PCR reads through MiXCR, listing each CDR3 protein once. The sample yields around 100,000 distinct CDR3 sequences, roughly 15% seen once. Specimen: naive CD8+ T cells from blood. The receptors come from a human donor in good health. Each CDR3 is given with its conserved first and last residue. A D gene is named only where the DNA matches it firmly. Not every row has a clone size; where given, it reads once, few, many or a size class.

TGTGCCAGCAGTGATGCCGCGGGGGAGGTTCGGTCGGATCAGCCCCAGCATTTT CASSDAAGEVRSDQPQHF - TRBJ1-5 TRBV28 -
TGTGCCAGAACAGGGGGACGGGGCTATGGCTACACCTTC CARTGGRGYGYTF few TRBJ1-2 TRBV2 TRBD1
TGTGCCACCGACTCCCCCGAAGATACGCAGTATTTT CATDSPEDTQYF - TRBJ2-3 TRBV24-1 -
TGTGCCAGCAGTGAATTAGCGGGTAACTCCTACAATGAGCAGTTCTTC CASSELAGNSYNEQFF - TRBJ2-1 TRBV7-9 TRBD2
TGTGCCAGCAGAGACCCCGGAATCGAGCGGGAGATCCCAGATACGCAGTATTTT CASRDPGIEREIPDTQYF few TRBJ2-3 TRBV7-9 TRBD2
TGTGCCAGCAGCTTCGGGCTTAATGAAAAACTGTTTTTT CASSFGLNEKLFF - TRBJ1-4 TRBV7-9 -
TGTGCCTGGAGTGGGGGTCAGGGGGCCGGTGAGCAGTTCTTC CAWSGGQGAGEQFF few TRBJ2-1 TRBV30 TRBD1
TGTGCCAGCAGCGTAGGTGGGGATCTCACAGATACGCAGTATTTT CASSVGGDLTDTQYF - TRBJ2-3 TRBV9 -
TGTGCCAGCAGTCCCTTGGGAACTAATGAAAAACTGTTTTTT CASSPLGTNEKLFF - TRBJ1-4 TRBV12-3/TRBV12-4 -
TGCAGTGCTAGAGATACTCGAGGAGGGGGGGAAGAGACCCAGTACTTC CSARDTRGGGEETQYF few TRBJ2-5 TRBV20-1 -
TGTGCCAATCAGGCACAGACGAACACTGAAGCTTTCTTT CANQAQTNTEAFF few TRBJ1-1 TRBV6-6 -
TGCAGTGCTAGCAGGAGGCAGTTGAACACTGAAGCTTTCTTT CSASRRQLNTEAFF many TRBJ1-1 TRBV20-1 -
TGCGCCAGCAGCCAAGATCGGGGTCTAGCGGTTAGCTCCTACGAGCAGTACTTC CASSQDRGLAVSSYEQYF few TRBJ2-7 TRBV4-3 TRBD2
TGTGCCAGTAGTATAGATGCAGGGGTGAGGGAGCAGTACTTC CASSIDAGVREQYF many TRBJ2-7 TRBV19 -
TGTGCCAGCAGCTCAGGGTCCATATCCTACGAGCAGTACTTC CASSSGSISYEQYF many TRBJ2-7 TRBV7-9 -
TGTGCCAGCAGCTCAAAAGGACTAGCGGGGGGGCCGCATACGCAGTATTTT CASSSKGLAGGPHTQYF - TRBJ2-3 TRBV7-2 TRBD2
TGCAGCGTTCCGCTTCGTCGTGGCTACACCTTC CSVPLRRGYTF few TRBJ1-2 TRBV29-1 -
TGCAGCGGCGTCTCCCGGGGGGGTGTCTACAATGAGCAGTTCTTC CSGVSRGGVYNEQFF - TRBJ2-1 TRBV29-1 TRBD2
TGTGCCAGCAGCCAACTAGGGGGACAGGGCAGGTTTGGCACTGAAGCTTTCTTT CASSQLGGQGRFGTEAFF few TRBJ1-1 TRBV11-2 TRBD1
TGTGCCAGTGGAGACGTCCGTCGATTAAATGAGCAGTTCTTC CASGDVRRLNEQFF few TRBJ2-1 TRBV2 -
TGCAGTGCAACCGGGGGCACTGAAGCTTTCTTT CSATGGTEAFF many TRBJ1-1 TRBV20-1 -
TGTGCCGCACCCGCAGGAGATGGCTACACCTTC CAAPAGDGYTF - TRBJ1-2 TRBV7-9 -
TGTGCCAGCAGCTTAGTTAGACGGGCTGAGTCATCCTACAATGAGCAGTTCTTC CASSLVRRAESSYNEQFF many TRBJ2-1 TRBV11-1 -
TGCAGCGTTCCCGGGACGAACACTGAAGCTTTCTTT CSVPGTNTEAFF - TRBJ1-1 TRBV29-1 -
TGTGCCAGCAGCCTCGATCGTGCGGGTGGGACCGCTGAGCAGTTCTTC CASSLDRAGGTAEQFF few TRBJ2-1 TRBV13 -
TGTGCCAGCAGCGCAAACACAGGGATAGCTTTCTTT CASSANTGIAFF - TRBJ1-1 TRBV9 -
TGTGCCAGCAGGGGACAGGGGTTGGGCAATCAGCCCCAGCATTTT CASRGQGLGNQPQHF many TRBJ1-5 TRBV27 TRBD1
TGTGCCAGCAGTGATAGCGGGAGGAGCACAGATACGCAGTATTTT CASSDSGRSTDTQYF - TRBJ2-3 TRBV2 TRBD2
TGTGCCAGCAGCTTAAACGGGGGGGGGACTGTACCCTTCGAGCAGTTCTTC CASSLNGGGTVPFEQFF few TRBJ2-1 TRBV7-3 TRBD2
TGCGCGCTGAGGGACAGGGGAGACTATGGCTACACCTTC CALRDRGDYGYTF - TRBJ1-2 TRBV29-1 TRBD1
TGTGCCAGCAGCCAGACATGGAATTCACCCCTCCACTTT CASSQTWNSPLHF - TRBJ1-6 TRBV7-9 -
TGCGCCAGCAGCCAAGTAAGGACAGCTAGCACAGATACGCAGTATTTT CASSQVRTASTDTQYF - TRBJ2-3 TRBV4-3 -
TGTGCCAGCAGCTTAGCCATGGGACTCGGGGACAATGAGCAGTTCTTC CASSLAMGLGDNEQFF few TRBJ2-1 TRBV11-3 -
TGCGCCAGCAGCCAAGATCGGCGGGGCAATGAAAAACTGTTTTTT CASSQDRRGNEKLFF many TRBJ1-4 TRBV4-3 -
TGTGCCCTGCTGGGACAGCGGGAAGGTGAGCAGTTCTTC CALLGQREGEQFF - TRBJ2-1 TRBV2 -
TGTGCCAGCAGCTACCAGCGGGGGGGCCGGTGGACCGGGGAGCTGTTTTTT CASSYQRGGRWTGELFF - TRBJ2-2 TRBV7-9 TRBD2
TGCAGTGCTAGAGGATGGGGACAGAACACTGAAGCTTTCTTT CSARGWGQNTEAFF - TRBJ1-1 TRBV20-1 -
TGTGCCAGCAGGGGGTTCGGGAGAGAGGGGTACAATGAGCAGTTCTTC CASRGFGREGYNEQFF few TRBJ2-1 TRBV2 -
TGTGCCAGCAGCCTAGTCGGGGGGAACACTGAAGCTTTCTTT CASSLVGGNTEAFF - TRBJ1-1 TRBV7-9 -
TGTGCCAGCAGCTCCCGGACGGTCAATCAGCCCCAGCATTTT CASSSRTVNQPQHF - TRBJ1-5 TRBV6-6 -
TGCGCCAGCAGCCCGTACAGGGGAGGCTACGAGCAGTACTTC CASSPYRGGYEQYF few TRBJ2-7 TRBV4-3 -
TGTGCCAGCAGCCAAGACGGGACAGGGTTGGTCTATGGCTACACCTTC CASSQDGTGLVYGYTF few TRBJ1-2 TRBV6-1 TRBD1
TGTGCCAGCAAAAAGGGGAGTTCAGGGATCAACTACGAGCAGTACTTC CASKKGSSGINYEQYF - TRBJ2-7 TRBV2 -
TGTGCCAGCAGCGTAGCTTCCCAGGGGGCATACTATGGCTACACCTTC CASSVASQGAYYGYTF few TRBJ1-2 TRBV9 TRBD1
TGTGCCAGCAGCTTGACGCTCGGGGCCCAGAATGAGCAGTTCTTC CASSLTLGAQNEQFF few TRBJ2-1 TRBV5-4 -
TGTGCCAGCAGCCCGGGACTATGGGGCCACGAGCAGTACTTC CASSPGLWGHEQYF - TRBJ2-7 TRBV3-1 TRBD2
TGTGCCACCAGTGACTTAACAGGGCCGAAGACCCAGTACTTC CATSDLTGPKTQYF - TRBJ2-5 TRBV24-1 -
TGTGCCAGCAGTTTCGGAGCCACCGGGGAGCTGTTTTTT CASSFGATGELFF once TRBJ2-2 TRBV12-3/TRBV12-4 -